The subject of this entry is one T cell receptor (beta chain). Its antigen is unknown. The data are from a study of CD8+ T cells in alopecia areata. This CDR3 comprises 14 residues. The V end lost 4 bases, the J end lost 6 bases, and 16 bases lay between the germline ends. Looked up from germline, CDR1 is SEHNR and CDR2 is FQNEAQ (reference sequence). Findings of the study overall: For lesional scalp, especially alopecia totalis/universalis, clonality was higher than in normal scalp.

cDNA reverse transcribed from extracted RNA served as the sequencing template. The protocol was immunoSEQ multiplex PCR, while the TCRdb copy is restricted to in-frame clones and leaves out a portion. The table has about 110,000 clones, 55% to 75% seen once. The sequenced sample was CD8+ T cells sorted from blood. The chain links TRBV7-9 to TRBJ2-7; D is possibly TRBD1 (5 bases). This clonotype was obtained from a human donor in good health. The chain's CDR3 is CASSSPRAGTEQYF. CDR3 DNA sequence: TGTGCCAGCAGCTCCCCCAGGGCAGGAACCGAGCAGTACTTC.